Listed below are T cell receptor beta chains from one sample, sequenced in a study of Ad26.COV2.S vaccination and SARS-CoV-2 variants. Libraries were prepared by immunoSEQ multiplex PCR; TCRdb keeps only in-frame clonotypes and omits some of them. This table has some 480,000 clones, 87% appearing once. The material sequenced was peripheral blood, taken in a trial of Ad26.COV2.S vaccine versus placebo. Receptors originate from a person between 18 and 65 years old who received the Ad26.COV2.S COVID-19 vaccine or a placebo. Both conserved end residues are part of each CDR3. Each record gives: clone size, V gene, D gene, J gene, CDR3 protein, CDR3 DNA. The D gene is left open where the match is weak. Clone size is shown for a subset of rows, as once, few, many or a class of expanded clone.

size: -
V: TRBV7-8
D: -
J: TRBJ1-2
CDR3: CASSLGAGDYTF
DNA: TGTGCCAGCAGCTTAGGAGCAGGGGACTACACCTTC

size: -
V: TRBV11-2
D: TRBD2
J: TRBJ2-7
CDR3: CASSLVVGTSGRYEQYF
DNA: TGTGCCAGCAGCTTAGTCGTCGGGACTAGCGGGAGGTACGAGCAGTACTTC

size: -
V: TRBV5-4
D: -
J: TRBJ1-1
CDR3: CASSAGMLTEAFF
DNA: TGTGCCAGCAGCGCCGGGATGCTCACTGAAGCTTTCTTT

size: -
V: TRBV2
D: -
J: TRBJ2-7
CDR3: CASRRRPAVSVGSYEQYF
DNA: TGTGCCAGCAGGCGCCGACCCGCCGTATCAGTGGGCTCCTACGAGCAGTACTTC

size: few
V: TRBV7-2
D: -
J: TRBJ1-2
CDR3: CASSSGTGAYGYTF
DNA: TGTGCCAGCAGCTCGGGGACCGGCGCCTATGGCTACACCTTC

size: -
V: TRBV7-9
D: -
J: TRBJ1-2
CDR3: CASSKGGYGYTF
DNA: TGTGCCAGCAGCAAGGGGGGATATGGCTACACCTTC

size: -
V: TRBV30
D: -
J: TRBJ2-1
CDR3: CAWSAYEQFF
DNA: TGTGCCTGGAGTGCCTATGAGCAGTTCTTC

size: -
V: TRBV7-2
D: -
J: TRBJ1-1
CDR3: CASSLAGGQGGFF
DNA: TGTGCCAGCAGCTTAGCGGGGGGGCAGGGTGGTTTCTTT

size: -
V: TRBV7-4
D: -
J: TRBJ1-5
CDR3: CASSGVGQGFVQPQHF
DNA: TGTGCCAGCAGCGGGGTGGGGCAGGGTTTTGTTCAGCCCCAGCATTTT

size: -
V: TRBV5-1
D: -
J: TRBJ2-1
CDR3: CASSLPDASSYNEQFF
DNA: TGCGCCAGCAGCTTACCGGACGCTAGCTCCTACAATGAGCAGTTCTTC

size: -
V: TRBV19
D: TRBD2
J: TRBJ2-1
CDR3: CASSISLAGNNEQFF
DNA: TGTGCCAGTAGTATAAGTCTAGCGGGGAACAATGAGCAGTTCTTC

size: -
V: TRBV7-9
D: TRBD2
J: TRBJ2-3
CDR3: CASSSQKAGVIVDTQYF
DNA: TGTGCCAGCAGCTCCCAGAAAGCGGGAGTAATTGTAGATACGCAGTATTTT

size: -
V: TRBV28
D: -
J: TRBJ1-1
CDR3: CASSRAGGAETEAFF
DNA: TGTGCCAGTTCCCGGGCTGGGGGCGCGGAGACTGAAGCTTTCTTT

size: -
V: TRBV9
D: -
J: TRBJ2-2
CDR3: CASSEGEGTPNTGELFF
DNA: TGTGCCAGCAGCGAGGGCGAAGGGACCCCGAACACCGGGGAGCTGTTTTTT

size: -
V: TRBV19
D: TRBD1
J: TRBJ2-7
CDR3: CASSQTGGVGEQYF
DNA: TGTGCCAGTAGTCAAACAGGGGGTGTGGGCGAGCAGTACTTC

size: -
V: TRBV15
D: -
J: TRBJ2-7
CDR3: CATSTGRQSHEQYF
DNA: TGTGCCACCAGCACCGGTCGACAGTCCCACGAGCAGTACTTC

size: -
V: TRBV28
D: -
J: TRBJ2-7
CDR3: CASSFGFYEQYF
DNA: TGTGCCAGCAGTTTCGGATTCTACGAGCAGTACTTC

size: -
V: TRBV7-2
D: TRBD1
J: TRBJ1-2
CDR3: CASRTGTEQGGYTF
DNA: TGTGCCAGCCGGACCGGGACAGAGCAGGGTGGCTACACCTTC

size: -
V: TRBV3-1/TRBV3-2
D: -
J: TRBJ2-6
CDR3: CASSQPGLSGANVLTF
DNA: TGTGCCAGCAGCCAACCAGGGCTCTCTGGGGCCAACGTCCTGACTTTC

size: -
V: TRBV7-2
D: -
J: TRBJ1-2
CDR3: CASSLMPLYGYTF
DNA: TGTGCCAGCAGCTTAATGCCCCTCTATGGCTACACCTTC

size: -
V: TRBV6-1
D: -
J: TRBJ2-4
CDR3: CASSEAQFLAKNIQYF
DNA: TGTGCCAGCAGTGAAGCACAGTTTCTTGCCAAAAACATTCAGTACTTC

size: once
V: TRBV28
D: TRBD1
J: TRBJ1-2
CDR3: CASSFPGTGDNYGYTF
DNA: TGTGCCAGCAGTTTTCCGGGGACAGGGGACAACTATGGCTACACCTTC

size: -
V: TRBV7-3
D: -
J: TRBJ2-7
CDR3: CASSATTGFGEQYF
DNA: TGTGCCAGCAGCGCGACTACAGGTTTTGGCGAGCAGTACTTC

size: -
V: TRBV11-1
D: TRBD2
J: TRBJ2-1
CDR3: CASSARLAGERGEQFF
DNA: TGTGCCAGCAGCGCCAGGCTAGCGGGAGAGAGGGGTGAGCAGTTCTTC

size: -
V: TRBV27
D: TRBD1
J: TRBJ2-7
CDR3: CASSSTGTASYEQYF
DNA: TGTGCCAGCAGCTCAACCGGGACAGCCTCCTACGAGCAGTACTTC

size: once
V: TRBV25-1
D: TRBD1
J: TRBJ1-1
CDR3: CASVGTGNTEAFF
DNA: TGTGCCAGCGTGGGGACAGGGAACACTGAAGCTTTCTTT

size: -
V: TRBV19
D: -
J: TRBJ1-1
CDR3: CASSSRIRDTEAFF
DNA: TGTGCCAGTAGTTCCCGAATTAGGGACACTGAAGCTTTCTTT

size: -
V: TRBV28
D: -
J: TRBJ2-5
CDR3: CASSFGYPRAETQYF
DNA: TGTGCCAGCAGTTTTGGTTACCCTAGAGCAGAGACCCAGTACTTC

size: -
V: TRBV6-5
D: -
J: TRBJ1-5
CDR3: CASSKGGGSNQPQHF
DNA: TGTGCCAGCAGTAAGGGGGGCGGAAGCAATCAGCCCCAGCATTTT

size: -
V: TRBV28
D: -
J: TRBJ1-2
CDR3: CASSLSGDPNYGYTF
DNA: TGTGCCAGCAGTTTAAGCGGGGATCCTAACTATGGCTACACCTTC

size: -
V: TRBV29-1
D: TRBD2
J: TRBJ2-3
CDR3: CSVEVHRGGDTQYF
DNA: TGCAGCGTTGAAGTACACCGGGGGGGAGATACGCAGTATTTT

size: -
V: TRBV10-3
D: -
J: TRBJ2-7
CDR3: CAITAGTTKQYF
DNA: TGTGCCATCACTGCGGGGACAACGAAGCAGTACTTC

size: -
V: TRBV24-1
D: TRBD1
J: TRBJ2-1
CDR3: CATSDLHVAQGAYNEQFF
DNA: TGTGCCACCAGTGATTTGCACGTGGCTCAGGGGGCCTACAATGAGCAGTTCTTC

size: -
V: TRBV6-2/TRBV6-3
D: TRBD2
J: TRBJ2-3
CDR3: CASSSRLAGGFIDTQYF
DNA: TGTGCCAGCAGTTCCAGACTAGCGGGAGGGTTCATAGATACGCAGTATTTT

size: -
V: TRBV12-3/TRBV12-4
D: -
J: TRBJ1-1
CDR3: CASRPGANTEAFF
DNA: TGTGCCAGCAGGCCAGGGGCGAACACTGAAGCTTTCTTT

size: -
V: TRBV30
D: -
J: TRBJ1-3
CDR3: CAWKIGGLSSGNTIYF
DNA: TGTGCCTGGAAGATTGGAGGACTTTCCTCTGGAAACACCATATATTTT

size: -
V: TRBV19
D: -
J: TRBJ1-3
CDR3: CASTRQPSGNTIYF
DNA: TGTGCCAGTACCCGACAGCCCTCTGGAAACACCATATATTTT

size: -
V: TRBV11-3
D: -
J: TRBJ1-1
CDR3: CASSLRENTEAFF
DNA: TGTGCCAGCAGCTTAAGGGAGAACACTGAAGCTTTCTTT

size: -
V: TRBV12-3/TRBV12-4
D: -
J: TRBJ2-1
CDR3: CASSLYAPNEQFF
DNA: TGTGCCAGCAGTTTATATGCCCCCAATGAGCAGTTCTTC

size: -
V: TRBV7-9
D: -
J: TRBJ2-3
CDR3: CASSLIPADTQYF
DNA: TGTGCCAGCAGTCTCATCCCGGCAGATACGCAGTATTTT

size: -
V: TRBV4-2
D: TRBD2
J: TRBJ2-2
CDR3: CASSQATISSSGYTGELFF
DNA: TGTGCCAGCAGCCAAGCAACAATTAGCTCTAGCGGTTACACCGGGGAGCTGTTTTTT

size: few
V: TRBV29-1
D: TRBD2
J: TRBJ2-5
CDR3: CSVEELAGAEETQYF
DNA: TGCAGCGTCGAGGAGCTAGCGGGAGCGGAAGAGACCCAGTACTTC